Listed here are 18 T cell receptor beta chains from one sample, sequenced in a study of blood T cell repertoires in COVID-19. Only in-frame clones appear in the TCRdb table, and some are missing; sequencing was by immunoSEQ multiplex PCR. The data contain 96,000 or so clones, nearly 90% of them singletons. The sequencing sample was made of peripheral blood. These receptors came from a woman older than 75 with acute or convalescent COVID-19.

CDR3 nucleotide sequence: TGTGCCAGCAGCCCCGGCCTGGGACTAGCGGGAGGTTTGGCAGATACGCAGTATTTT. Translation gives CASSPGLGLAGGLADTQYF. The J gene is TRBJ2-3, the V gene TRBV7-8; 15 bases are shared with TRBD2. The CDR3 length is 19 residues. Trimming at V came to 5 bases and at J to 4 bases, leaving 13 bases not matched to a gene. CDR1 and CDR2 (germline): SGHVS, FQNEAQ.

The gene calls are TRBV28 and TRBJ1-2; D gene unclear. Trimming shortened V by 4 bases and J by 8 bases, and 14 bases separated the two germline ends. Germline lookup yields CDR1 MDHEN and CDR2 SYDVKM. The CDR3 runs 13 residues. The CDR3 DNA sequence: TGTGCCAGCAGTTCTCAGTCGTGGCGGGGCTACACCTTC. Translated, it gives CASSSQSWRGYTF.

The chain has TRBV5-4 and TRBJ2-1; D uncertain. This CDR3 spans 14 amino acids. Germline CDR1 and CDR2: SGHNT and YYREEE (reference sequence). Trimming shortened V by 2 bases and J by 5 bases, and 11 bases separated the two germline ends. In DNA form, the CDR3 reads TGTGCCAGCAGCTTAAGGAGAGAAAACAATGAGCAGTTCTTC. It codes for CASSLRRENNEQFF.

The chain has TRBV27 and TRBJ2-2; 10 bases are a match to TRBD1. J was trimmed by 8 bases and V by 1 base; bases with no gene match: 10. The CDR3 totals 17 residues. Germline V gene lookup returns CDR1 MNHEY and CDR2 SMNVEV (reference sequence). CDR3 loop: CASSLWGQGSILGELFF. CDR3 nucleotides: TGTGCCAGCAGTTTATGGGGACAGGGGTCGATTTTGGGGGAGCTGTTTTTT.

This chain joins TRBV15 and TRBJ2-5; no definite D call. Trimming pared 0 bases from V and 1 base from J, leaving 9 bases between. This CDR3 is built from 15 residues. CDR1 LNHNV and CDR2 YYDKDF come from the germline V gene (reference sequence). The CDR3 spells CATSRDSDFQETQYF. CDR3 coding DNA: TGTGCCACCAGCAGAGATTCAGACTTCCAAGAGACCCAGTACTTC.

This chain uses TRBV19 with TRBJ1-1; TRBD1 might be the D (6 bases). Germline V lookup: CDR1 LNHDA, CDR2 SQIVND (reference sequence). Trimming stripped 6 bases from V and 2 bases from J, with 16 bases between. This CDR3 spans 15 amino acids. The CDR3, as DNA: TGTGCCAGTAGGCACTACAGGGACCTAAACACTGAAGCTTTCTTT. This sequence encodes CASRHYRDLNTEAFF.

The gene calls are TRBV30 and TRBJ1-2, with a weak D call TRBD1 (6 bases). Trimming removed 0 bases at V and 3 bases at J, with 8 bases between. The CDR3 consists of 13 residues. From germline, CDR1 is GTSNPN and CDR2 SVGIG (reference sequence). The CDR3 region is CAWSVQGHYGYTF. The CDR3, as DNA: TGTGCCTGGAGTGTCCAGGGGCACTATGGCTACACCTTC.

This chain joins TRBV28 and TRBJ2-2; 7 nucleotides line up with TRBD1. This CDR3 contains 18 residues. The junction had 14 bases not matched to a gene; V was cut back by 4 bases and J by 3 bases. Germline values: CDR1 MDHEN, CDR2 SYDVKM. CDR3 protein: CASSSMTGKRVYTGELFF. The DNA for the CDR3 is TGTGCCAGCAGTTCCATGACAGGGAAAAGGGTCTACACCGGGGAGCTGTTTTTT.

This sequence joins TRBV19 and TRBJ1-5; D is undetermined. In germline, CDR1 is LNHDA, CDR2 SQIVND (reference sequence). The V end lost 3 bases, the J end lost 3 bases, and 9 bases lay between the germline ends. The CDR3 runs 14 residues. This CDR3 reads CASSMWHPNQPQHF. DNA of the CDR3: TGTGCCAGTAGTATGTGGCATCCCAATCAGCCCCAGCATTTT.

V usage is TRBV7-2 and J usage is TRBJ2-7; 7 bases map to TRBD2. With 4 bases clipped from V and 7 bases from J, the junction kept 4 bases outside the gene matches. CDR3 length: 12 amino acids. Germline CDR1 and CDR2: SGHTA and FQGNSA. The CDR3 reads CASSWSSGEQYF. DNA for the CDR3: TGTGCCAGCAGCTGGTCTAGCGGTGAGCAGTACTTC.

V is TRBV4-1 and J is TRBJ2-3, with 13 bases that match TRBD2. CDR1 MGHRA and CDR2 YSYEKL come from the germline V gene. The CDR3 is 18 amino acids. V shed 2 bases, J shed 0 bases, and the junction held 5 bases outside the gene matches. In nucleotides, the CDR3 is TGCGCCAGCAGCCAACTACTAGCGGGAGGGCCTAGCACAGATACGCAGTATTTT. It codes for CASSQLLAGGPSTDTQYF.

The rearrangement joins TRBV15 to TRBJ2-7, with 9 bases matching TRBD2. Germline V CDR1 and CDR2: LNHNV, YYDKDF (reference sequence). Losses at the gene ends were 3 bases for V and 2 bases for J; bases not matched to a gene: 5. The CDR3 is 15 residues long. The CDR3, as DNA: TGTGCCACCAGCAGTGGTAGCGGGAGCCCCTACGAGCAGTACTTC. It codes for CATSSGSGSPYEQYF.

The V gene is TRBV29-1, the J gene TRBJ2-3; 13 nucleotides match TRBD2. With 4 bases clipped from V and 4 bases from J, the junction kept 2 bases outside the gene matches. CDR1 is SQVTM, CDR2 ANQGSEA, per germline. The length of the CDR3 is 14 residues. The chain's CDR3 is CSVAGTSGADTQYF. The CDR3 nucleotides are TGCAGCGTTGCGGGGACTAGCGGGGCAGATACGCAGTATTTT.

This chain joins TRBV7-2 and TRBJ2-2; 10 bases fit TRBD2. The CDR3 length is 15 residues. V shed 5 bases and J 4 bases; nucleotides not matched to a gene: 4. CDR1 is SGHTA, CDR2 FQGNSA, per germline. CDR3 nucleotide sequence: TGTGCCAGCAGCCGGACTAGCGGAGTCACCGGGGAGCTGTTTTTT. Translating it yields CASSRTSGVTGELFF.

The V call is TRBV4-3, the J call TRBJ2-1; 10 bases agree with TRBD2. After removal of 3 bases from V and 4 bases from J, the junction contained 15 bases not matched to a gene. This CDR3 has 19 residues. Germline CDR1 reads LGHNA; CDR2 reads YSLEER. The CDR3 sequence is CASSQRGSGGPGGYNEQFF. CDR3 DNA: TGCGCCAGCAGCCAGAGGGGTAGCGGGGGGCCCGGGGGTTACAATGAGCAGTTCTTC.

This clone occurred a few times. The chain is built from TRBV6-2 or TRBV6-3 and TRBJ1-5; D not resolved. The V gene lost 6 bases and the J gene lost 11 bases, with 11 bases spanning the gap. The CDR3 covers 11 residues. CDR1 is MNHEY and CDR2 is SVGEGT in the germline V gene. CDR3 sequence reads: CASSPGGTQHF. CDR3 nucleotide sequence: TGTGCCAGCAGCCCTGGCGGAACCCAGCATTTT.

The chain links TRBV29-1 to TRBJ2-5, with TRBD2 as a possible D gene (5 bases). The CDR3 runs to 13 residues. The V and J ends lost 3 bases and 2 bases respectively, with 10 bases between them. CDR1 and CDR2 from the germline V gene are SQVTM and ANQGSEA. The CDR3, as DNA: TGCAGCGTTGAGCCTACGGGGCAAGAGACCCAGTACTTC. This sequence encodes CSVEPTGQETQYF.

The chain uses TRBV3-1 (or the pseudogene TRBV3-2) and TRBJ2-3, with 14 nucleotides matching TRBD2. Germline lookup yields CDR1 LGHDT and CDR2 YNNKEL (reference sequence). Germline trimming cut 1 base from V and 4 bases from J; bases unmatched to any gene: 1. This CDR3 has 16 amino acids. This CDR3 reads CASSQGLAGGPDTQYF. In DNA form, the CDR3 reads TGTGCCAGCAGCCAAGGACTAGCGGGGGGGCCAGATACGCAGTATTTT.